The entry below describes one T cell receptor beta chain. The sample holds many counts of this clonotype. Which antigen it targets is not known. Base qualities are not recorded, but no much larger clone differs from it by a single base. Explained via the paper, the treatment or condition label denotes: live attenuated yellow fever vaccine strain. A standard Ficoll-Paque protocol was used to isolate PBMCs from peripheral blood. Dynabeads CD4 and CD8 positive selection kits were used to isolate the CD4 and CD8 T-cell fractions. RNA was extracted with TriZol from bulk PBMCs, CD4 and CD8 fractions, and dextramer-positive and dextramer-negative fractions. These data originate in a study of T cells after yellow fever vaccination (dated by TCRdb to between 2018 and 2020). With respect to the entire study: Libraries from fractions with low cell numbers were prepared with the SMART-Seq v4 Ultra Low Input RNA kit. Bulk TCR alpha and beta repertoires were sequenced longitudinally to track T-cell clones before and after primary and booster YFV17D yellow fever vaccination. Blood samples were taken at several timepoints before and after primary and secondary immunization, and bulk PBMC replicates and cell subsets were isolated. The cohort comprised two healthy male donors, one aged 18 to 30 and one aged 30 to 40 years. Beyond this particular receptor, the publication reports: Most clones expanded after primary vaccination were re-detected after the booster (around 96% of CD4 and about nine tenths of CD8), suggesting broad memory maintenance. Only a couple of donors were included in the study, so the extent to which the findings can be generalized is limited. A small fraction of clonotypes appeared in both the CD4 and CD8 compartments, likely as a result of convergent recombination. The secondary T-cell response was weaker than the primary response but faster, peaking on day 5 instead of day 15. Computational filtering was needed because FACS-sorted repertoires could contain abundant contaminating clonotypes from the bulk population.

Sequencing instrument: Illumina NovaSeq 6000. Synthesis of TCR cDNA relied on 5'RACE template switching, a step that introduced a universal primer site along with unique molecular identifiers. Priming of cDNA synthesis was performed from both the TCR alpha and TCR beta constant segments. Library amplification involved two PCR steps, and the second step added sample barcodes and sequencing adapters. Sequencing of the libraries was done on either Illumina HiSeq 2500 (2x100 bp) or NovaSeq (2x150 bp). Per the source publication's procedure: Reads were demultiplexed and collapsed into UMI consensus sequences with MIGEC, and V(D)J alignment was performed with MiXCR. Clonotypes responding to the vaccine were identified with edgeR on replicate PBMC samples, with the criteria of FDR below 0.01 and a log2 fold change above 5 up to day 15. Bulk clonotypes were assigned CD4 or CD8 identity according to which sequenced CD4 or CD8 repertoire held them at higher abundance. In TCRdb, the public reads were trimmed at Q25 with fastp and aligned with MiXCR, with productive beta chains retained. Rows with one shared CDR3 protein collapse into an entry with the most common genes and DNA. The V and J calls here are based on TCRdb, not the publication. The sample includes a few hundred thousand distinct CDR3 sequences, with under 15% observed a single time. In total, the top ten clones hold approximately 3.3% of the sample.

Trimmed from V: 0 bases; trimmed from J: 4 bases; junction bases lacking a gene match: 7. From the cysteine through the phenylalanine, the CDR3 covers 16 amino acids. Only the CDR3 portion is preserved as DNA: 48 bases, with reading frame beginning at the first base. CDR1 and CDR2, looked up from the germline V gene, are SGHAT and FQNNGV. The origin of this receptor is a man between 18 and 29 years old who received the YFV17D yellow fever vaccine. The sample here was CD4+ T cells sorted from PBMCs, taken 15 days after the yellow fever booster vaccination. The chain joins TRBV11-2 to TRBJ2-5, and 8 junction bases match TRBD2. The nucleotide sequence is given as TGTGCCAGCAGCTTAGACCGGGGGGGCCTTAGAGAGACCCAGTACTTC. This encodes CASSLDRGGLRETQYF.